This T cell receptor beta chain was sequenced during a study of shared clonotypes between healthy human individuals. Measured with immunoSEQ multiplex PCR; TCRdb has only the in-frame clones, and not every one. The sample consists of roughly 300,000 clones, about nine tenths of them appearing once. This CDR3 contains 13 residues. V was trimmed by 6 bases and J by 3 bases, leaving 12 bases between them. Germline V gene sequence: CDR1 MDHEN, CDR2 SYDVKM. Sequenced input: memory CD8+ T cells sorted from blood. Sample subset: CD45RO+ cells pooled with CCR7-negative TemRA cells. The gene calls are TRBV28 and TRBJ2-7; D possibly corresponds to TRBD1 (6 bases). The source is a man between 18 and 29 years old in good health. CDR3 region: CASRPPGDYEQYF. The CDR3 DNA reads TGTGCCAGCAGGCCCCCAGGGGACTACGAGCAGTACTTC.